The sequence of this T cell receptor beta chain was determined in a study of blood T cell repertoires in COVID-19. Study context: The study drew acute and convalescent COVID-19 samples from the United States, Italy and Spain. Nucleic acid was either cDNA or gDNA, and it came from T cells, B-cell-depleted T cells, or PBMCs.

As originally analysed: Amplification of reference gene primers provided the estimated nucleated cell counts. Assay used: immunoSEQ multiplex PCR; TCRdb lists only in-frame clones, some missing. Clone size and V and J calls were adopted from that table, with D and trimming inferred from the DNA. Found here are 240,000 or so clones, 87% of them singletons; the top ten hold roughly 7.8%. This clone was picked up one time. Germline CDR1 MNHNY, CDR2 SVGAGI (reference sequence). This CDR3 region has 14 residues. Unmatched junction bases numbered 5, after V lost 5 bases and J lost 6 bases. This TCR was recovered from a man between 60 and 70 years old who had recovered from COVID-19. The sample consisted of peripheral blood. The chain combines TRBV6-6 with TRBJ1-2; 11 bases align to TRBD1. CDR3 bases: TGTGCCAGCAGTACCTGGACAGGGGGCCATGGCTACACCTTC. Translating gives CASSTWTGGHGYTF.